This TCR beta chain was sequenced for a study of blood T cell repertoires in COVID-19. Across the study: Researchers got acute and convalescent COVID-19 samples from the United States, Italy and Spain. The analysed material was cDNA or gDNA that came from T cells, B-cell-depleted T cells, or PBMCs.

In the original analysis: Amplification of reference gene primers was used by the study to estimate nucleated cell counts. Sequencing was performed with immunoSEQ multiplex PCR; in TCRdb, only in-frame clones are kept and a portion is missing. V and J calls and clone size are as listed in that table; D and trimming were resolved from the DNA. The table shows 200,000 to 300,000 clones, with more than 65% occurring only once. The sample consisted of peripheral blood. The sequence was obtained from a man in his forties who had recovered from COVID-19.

DNA of the CDR3: TGTGCCAGCAGTCCCCGGGTCCCAGGGGAGACCCAGTACTTC. As protein: CASSPRVPGETQYF. This chain uses TRBV28 with TRBJ2-5; D possibly corresponds to TRBD1 (5 bases). The V gene's germline CDR1 is MDHEN and CDR2 SYDVKM. V gave up 5 bases and J gave up 5 bases, with 15 bases separating them. CDR3 length: 14 residues.